The entry below describes one T cell receptor beta chain. Its matching antigen is unknown. This specimen comes from a study of OX40 agonist ivuxolimab in advanced cancers. Study-level information: Two patients with cutaneous melanoma and one with hepatocellular carcinoma, three in total, showed partial responses. Study outcomes and limitations: The study observed clonal expansion of CD4+ and CD8+ blood T cells by week 6 at 0.1 to 3.0 mg/kg. In CD8+ T cells, expanded clones were on average more numerous than in CD4+.

Only in-frame clones appear in the TCRdb table, and some are missing; sequencing was by immunoSEQ multiplex PCR. The sample records roughly 46,000 clones, about 91% being singletons. The trim removed 3 bases at V and 6 bases at J, leaving 5 bases unmatched. The CDR3 has 14 amino acids. CDR1 and CDR2 (germline): LGHNA, YSLEER. The receptor comes from an adult with an advanced solid tumor such as melanoma, head and neck, liver or kidney cancer. J is TRBJ2-7 and V is TRBV4-3; 10 bases match TRBD2. The sample was CD4+ or CD8+ T cells sorted from blood, taken in a trial of the OX40 agonist ivuxolimab. The CDR3 DNA sequence: TGCGCCAGCAGCCACAAGCGGGAGGGGGGCGAGCAGTACTTC. It codes for CASSHKREGGEQYF.